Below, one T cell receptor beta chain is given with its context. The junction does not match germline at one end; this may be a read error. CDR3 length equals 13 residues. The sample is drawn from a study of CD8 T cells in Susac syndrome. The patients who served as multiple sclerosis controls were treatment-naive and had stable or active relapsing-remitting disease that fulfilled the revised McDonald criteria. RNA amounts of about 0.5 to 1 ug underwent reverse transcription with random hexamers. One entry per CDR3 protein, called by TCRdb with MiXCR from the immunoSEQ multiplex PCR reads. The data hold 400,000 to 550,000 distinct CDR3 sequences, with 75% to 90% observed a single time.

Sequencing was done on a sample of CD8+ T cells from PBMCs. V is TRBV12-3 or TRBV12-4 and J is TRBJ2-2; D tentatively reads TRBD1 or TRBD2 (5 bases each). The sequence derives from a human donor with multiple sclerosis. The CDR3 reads CASSFGGPGELFF. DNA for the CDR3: TGCGCCAGCAGTTTTGGGGGTCCGGGGGAGCTGTTTTTT.